This TCR beta chain was found in a study of blood T cell repertoires in COVID-19. Study overall: Both acute and convalescent COVID-19 samples were obtained from the United States, Italy and Spain.

This CDR3 spans 13 amino acids. The germline V gene encodes CDR1 LGHDT and CDR2 YNNKEL (reference sequence). V trimming: 8 bases; J trimming: 3 bases; junction bases outside the gene matches: 6. Profiling relied on immunoSEQ multiplex PCR, and the TCRdb table lists in-frame clones only, not all of them. The table has about 270,000 clones, more than 75% seen once. The sequenced material came from peripheral blood. This chain uses TRBV3-1 (or the pseudogene TRBV3-2) with TRBJ2-5; 7 nucleotides agree with TRBD1. The TCR sequence derives from a man in his forties with active or convalescent COVID-19. The CDR3 coding sequence is TGTGCCAGCGTCTCCGGGACAGAAGAGACCCAGTACTTC. Translation gives CASVSGTEETQYF.